This T cell receptor (beta chain) was sequenced for a study of response to subunit inactivated influenza vaccine. The CDR3 spans 14 residues. Unmatched junction bases numbered 12, after V lost 8 bases and J lost 7 bases. In TCRdb, the RT-PCR reads were re-called with MiXCR into one record per CDR3 protein. The table has more than 550,000 distinct CDR3 sequences, approximately 10% seen once. This clonotype was seen a handful of times. The starting material was PBMCs from blood, obtained on the day of vaccination. This chain joins TRBV12-3 or TRBV12-4 and TRBJ1-2; 8 positions match TRBD1. The sequence derives from a man over 45 who received an inactivated influenza vaccine. The CDR3 region is CASPSGRGLGGYTF. CDR3 in DNA: TGTGCCAGCCCTTCGGGCAGGGGGCTTGGTGGCTACACCTTC.